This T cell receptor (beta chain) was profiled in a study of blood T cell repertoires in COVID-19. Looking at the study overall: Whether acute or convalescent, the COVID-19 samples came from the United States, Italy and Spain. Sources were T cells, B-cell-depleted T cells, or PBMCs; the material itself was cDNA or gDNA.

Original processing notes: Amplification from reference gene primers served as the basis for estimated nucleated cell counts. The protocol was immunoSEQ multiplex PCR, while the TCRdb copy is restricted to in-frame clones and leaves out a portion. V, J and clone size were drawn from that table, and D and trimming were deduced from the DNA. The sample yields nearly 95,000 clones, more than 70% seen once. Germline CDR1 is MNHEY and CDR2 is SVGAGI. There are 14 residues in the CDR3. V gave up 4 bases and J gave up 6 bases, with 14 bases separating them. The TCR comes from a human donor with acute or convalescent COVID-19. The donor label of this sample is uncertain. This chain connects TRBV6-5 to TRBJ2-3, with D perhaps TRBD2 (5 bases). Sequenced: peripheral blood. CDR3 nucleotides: TGTGCCAGCAGTTCTGGAGTGATAGCGGATACGCAGTATTTT. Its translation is CASSSGVIADTQYF.